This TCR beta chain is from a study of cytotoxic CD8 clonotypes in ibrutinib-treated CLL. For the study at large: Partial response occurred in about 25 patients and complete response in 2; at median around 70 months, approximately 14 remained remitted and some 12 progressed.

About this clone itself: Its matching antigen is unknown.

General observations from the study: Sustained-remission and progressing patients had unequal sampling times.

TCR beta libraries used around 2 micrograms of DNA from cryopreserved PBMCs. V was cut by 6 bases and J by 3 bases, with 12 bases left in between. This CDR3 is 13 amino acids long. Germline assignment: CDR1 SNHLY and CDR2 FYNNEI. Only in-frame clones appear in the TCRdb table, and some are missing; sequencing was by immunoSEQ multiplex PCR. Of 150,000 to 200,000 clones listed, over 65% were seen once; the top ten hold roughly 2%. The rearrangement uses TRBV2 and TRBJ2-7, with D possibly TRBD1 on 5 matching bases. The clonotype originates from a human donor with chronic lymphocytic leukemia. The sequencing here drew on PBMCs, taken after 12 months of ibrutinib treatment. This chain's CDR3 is CASRQGRDYEQYF. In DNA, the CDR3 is TGTGCCAGCAGGCAGGGTAGAGACTACGAGCAGTACTTC.